Described below is a single T cell receptor (beta chain) sequence and its context. The data are from a study of Tregs in tolerant kidney transplant recipients. Recipients received nonmyeloablative bone marrow transplants from related graft donors, with transient mixed chimerism. The germline V gene has CDR1 ENHRY and CDR2 SYGVKD. CDR3 length: 15 residues. The ends lost 4 bases at V and 7 bases at J; junction bases unmatched: 8. Sequencing used immunoSEQ multiplex PCR; TCRdb keeps in-frame clones, though not all of them. The profile shows 84,000 or so clones, 80% to 95% of them singletons. The V gene is TRBV10-3, the J gene TRBJ2-1; 9 positions match TRBD2. The TCR was taken from a human patient who received a combined kidney and bone marrow transplant. Some T cells may be transferred from the graft donor. The sequences come from CD4+ T cells from blood (PBMCs), collected 12 months after the transplant. The CDR3 region is CAISGAGGGINEQFF. CDR3 bases: TGTGCCATCAGTGGGGCGGGAGGGGGAATAAATGAGCAGTTCTTC.